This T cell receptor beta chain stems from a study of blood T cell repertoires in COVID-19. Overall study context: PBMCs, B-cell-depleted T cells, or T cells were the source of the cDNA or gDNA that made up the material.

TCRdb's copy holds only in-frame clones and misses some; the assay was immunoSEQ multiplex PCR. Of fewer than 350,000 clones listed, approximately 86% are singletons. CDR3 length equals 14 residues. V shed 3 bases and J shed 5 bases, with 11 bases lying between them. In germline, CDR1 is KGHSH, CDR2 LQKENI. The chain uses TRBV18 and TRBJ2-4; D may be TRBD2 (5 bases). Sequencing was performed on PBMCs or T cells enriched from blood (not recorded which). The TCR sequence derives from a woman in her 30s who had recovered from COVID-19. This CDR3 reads CASSPSGKENIQYF. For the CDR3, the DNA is TGTGCCAGCTCACCGTCGGGAAAGGAAAACATTCAGTACTTC. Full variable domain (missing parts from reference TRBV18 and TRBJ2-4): NAGVMQNPRHLVRRRGQEARLRCSPMKGHSHVYWYRQLPEEGLKFMVYLQKENIIDESGMPKERFSAEFPKEGPSILRIQQVVRGDSAAYFCASSPSGKENIQYFGAGTRLSVL.